The present T cell receptor (beta chain) was sequenced within a study of Ad26.COV2.S vaccination and SARS-CoV-2 variants. Findings and limits, study-wide: Vaccinees showed greater spike-specific TCR breadth than placebo recipients.

Germline CDR1 is SGHTA and CDR2 is FQGNSA. V gave up 3 bases and J gave up 4 bases, with 9 bases separating them. CDR3 length: 13 amino acids. Clones were read by immunoSEQ multiplex PCR, and TCRdb kept only the in-frame ones, dropping some. The sample carries 200,000 to 300,000 clones, roughly 87% recorded once. Indicated treatment: roughly 19 received Ad26.COV2.S at low or high dose, single or two shots; 5 received placebo; per-sample allocation not given. At day 63 after the first vaccine or placebo injection, samples were drawn. A Boston adult aged 18-55 years was the donor. About this clone itself: Its antigen is not known.

The chain combines TRBV7-2 with TRBJ2-5, with D uncertain. The specimen comprised peripheral blood, sampled in a trial of Ad26.COV2.S vaccine versus placebo. This clonotype originated in a person between 18 and 60 years old who received the Ad26.COV2.S COVID-19 vaccine or a placebo. CDR3 residues: CASSLGRLETQYF. For the CDR3, the DNA is TGTGCCAGCAGCTTGGGCAGATTAGAGACCCAGTACTTC.